This T cell receptor beta chain is drawn from a study of response to subunit inactivated influenza vaccine. Study conclusions and caveats: Every seasonal influenza vaccination brings in few new T cells, the authors suggested.

In TCRdb, the RT-PCR reads were re-called with MiXCR into one record per CDR3 protein. The sample lists roughly 700,000 distinct CDR3 sequences; 15% to 19% were seen once. Worth noting for this clonotype: Antigen specificity is unknown.

The starting material was PBMCs from blood, obtained 11 to 12 days after vaccination. This receptor was taken from a man aged 50 to 60 who received an inactivated influenza vaccine.

CDR3 loop: CSVANVGGGGELFF. The CDR3 DNA sequence: TGCAGCGTCGCAAACGTCGGGGGTGGCGGGGAGCTGTTTTTT. The chain carries TRBV29-1 and TRBJ2-2, with a weak D call TRBD2 (6 bases). Germline-derived CDR1 and CDR2 are SQVTM and ANQGSEA. The CDR3 extends over 14 amino acids. V lost 6 bases to trimming and J lost 7 bases, with 18 bases between them.